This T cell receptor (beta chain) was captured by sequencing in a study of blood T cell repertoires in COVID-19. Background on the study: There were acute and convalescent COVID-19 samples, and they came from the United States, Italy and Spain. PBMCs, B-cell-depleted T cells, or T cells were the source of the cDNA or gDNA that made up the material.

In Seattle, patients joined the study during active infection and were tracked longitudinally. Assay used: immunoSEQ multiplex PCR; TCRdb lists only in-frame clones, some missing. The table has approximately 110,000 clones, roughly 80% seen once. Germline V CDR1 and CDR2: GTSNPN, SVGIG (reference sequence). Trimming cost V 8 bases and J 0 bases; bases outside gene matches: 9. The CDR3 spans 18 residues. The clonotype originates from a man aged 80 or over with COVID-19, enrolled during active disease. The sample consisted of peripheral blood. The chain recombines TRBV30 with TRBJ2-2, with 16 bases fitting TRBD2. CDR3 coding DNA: TGTGCCGTTATCCCCGGGACTAGCGGGAGGGCGAACACCGGGGAGCTGTTTTTT. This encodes CAVIPGTSGRANTGELFF.